This note documents a single TCR beta chain sequence. This sample is part of a study of OX40 agonist ivuxolimab in advanced cancers. The ends were cut back, 2 bases at V and 1 base at J, with 9 bases in the middle. CDR1 is MNHNY, CDR2 SVGAGI, per germline (reference sequence). There are 14 residues in the CDR3. Drawing of blood for sampling happened at baseline, at cycle 4 day 1, and at cycle 7 day 1. Some clones are missing from TCRdb's copy, which holds only in-frame ones; the method was immunoSEQ multiplex PCR. Among some 42,000 clones listed, 80% to 90% were seen once. The starting material was CD4+ or CD8+ T cells sorted from blood, obtained in a trial of the OX40 agonist ivuxolimab. This rearrangement joins TRBV6-6 to TRBJ2-7; no reliable D call. The receptor comes from an adult with an advanced solid tumor such as melanoma, head and neck, liver or kidney cancer. As DNA, the CDR3 is TGTGCCAGCAGTTACGAACGAGAGTCCTACGAGCAGTACTTC. Translation gives CASSYERESYEQYF.